This T cell receptor beta chain came from a study of blood T cells in healthy people across ages. Study conclusions and caveats: Per million T cells, TCR beta diversity dropped about linearly as age rose.

Using a J-beta primer mix together with a sample-barcoded 5' primer, a second PCR was run for roughly 7 to 12 cycles. Every cDNA was tagged by a template-switch adaptor with 12 random nucleotides. A single record per CDR3 protein comes from TCRdb applying MiXCR to the 5' RACE reads. The sample yields 750,000 to 1,000,000 distinct CDR3 sequences, about 28% seen once. Ten milliliters of peripheral blood were drawn from each donor into EDTA-treated tubes. The CDR3 runs to 15 residues. Germline CDR1 DFQATT, CDR2 SNEGSKA (reference sequence). V gave up 5 bases and J gave up 1 base, with 16 bases separating them. This clonotype has a count of ten or more. No antigen is known for it. The same data also contributed to another study, on T cells of mothers and their children.

Material: blood. The chain uses TRBV20-1 and TRBJ2-3; tentatively, D is TRBD2 (5 bases). This clonotype was obtained from a woman in her thirties or forties in good health. In DNA, the CDR3 is TGCAGTGCTCGACGCGGCGGACTCGGCACAGATACGCAGTATTTT. As protein: CSARRGGLGTDTQYF.